These 14 T cell receptor beta chains share one sample of origin, sequenced in a study of cytomegalovirus exposure and HLA in healthy donors. A multiplex PCR was run with 60 Vbeta primers and 13 Jbeta primers. Assay used: immunoSEQ multiplex PCR; TCRdb lists only in-frame clones, some missing. The sample lists fewer than 200,000 clones; roughly 73% were seen once. The source material was PBMCs. The receptor source for this set is a male donor in good health and CMV-seronegative.

The rearrangement uses TRBV5-5 and TRBJ1-2, with TRBD1 as a possible D gene (6 bases). This CDR3 contains 14 residues. Germline CDR1 reads SGHKS; CDR2 reads YYEKEE (reference sequence). V was trimmed by 1 base and J by 8 bases, leaving 15 bases between them. CDR3 loop: CASSLLGQPGGYTF. The DNA of the CDR3 is TGTGCCAGCAGCTTGCTTGGACAGCCAGGGGGCTACACCTTC. Full variable domain (missing parts from reference TRBV5-5 and TRBJ1-2): DAGVTQSPTHLIKTRGQQVTLRCSPISGHKSVSWYQQVLGQGPQFIFQYYEKEERGRGNFPDRFSARQFPNYSSELNVNALLLGDSALYLCASSLLGQPGGYTFGSGTRLTVV.

V usage is TRBV5-4 and J usage is TRBJ1-1; D may be TRBD1 (6 bases). Germline CDR1 and CDR2: SGHNT and YYREEE (reference sequence). The CDR3 has 12 amino acids. V was shortened by 4 bases and J by 4 bases, with 8 bases between the two germline ends. Here the CDR3 DNA reads TGTGCCAGCAGCGTGGACAGCACTGAAGCTTTCTTT. It specifies CASSVDSTEAFF.

The sample holds a few counts of this clone. The rearrangement uses TRBV19 and TRBJ1-5; 9 nucleotides match TRBD1. Germline CDR1 is LNHDA and CDR2 is SQIVND (reference sequence). After removal of 9 bases from V and 4 bases from J, the junction contained 10 bases not matched to a gene. CDR3 length equals 15 residues. The CDR3 sequence is CASRQPGQGNQPQHF. The CDR3 bases are TGTGCCAGCAGACAGCCGGGACAGGGTAATCAGCCCCAGCATTTT.

This clone was detected only a few times. The chain uses TRBV9 and TRBJ2-2; D may be TRBD2 (6 bases). Trimming took off 2 bases at V and 6 bases at J, with 11 bases between the two ends. The CDR3 extends over 14 amino acids. CDR1 and CDR2 (germline): SGDLS, YYNGEE. CDR3 bases: TGTGCCAGCAGCGTCGCGGGGACCGCCGGGGAGCTGTTTTTT. This sequence encodes CASSVAGTAGELFF. Looking up the rest from reference TRBV9 and TRBJ2-2 gives the full variable domain: DSGVTQTPKHLITATGQRVTLRCSPRSGDLSVYWYQQSLDQGLQFLIQYYNGEERAKGNILERFSAQQFPDLHSELNLSSLELGDSALYFCASSVAGTAGELFFGEGSRLTVL.

V is TRBV4-2 and J is TRBJ2-1, with TRBD2 matching 9 bases. J was trimmed by 4 bases and V by 3 bases; bases with no gene match: 4. CDR3 length equals 15 residues. Germline-derived CDR1 and CDR2 are LGHNA and YNFKEQ. CDR3 nucleotide sequence: TGTGCCAGCAGCCAGGCTAGCGGGATTTACAATGAGCAGTTCTTC. Its translation is CASSQASGIYNEQFF.

Only one count was recorded for this clone. The rearrangement joins TRBV9 to TRBJ1-1; 10 bases are a match to TRBD1. The CDR3 sequence is 15 residues long. CDR1 SGDLS and CDR2 YYNGEE come from the germline V gene. The trim removed 4 bases at V and 2 bases at J, leaving 5 bases unmatched. CDR3 bases: TGTGCCAGCAGCACGGGACAGGGGCTAAACACTGAAGCTTTCTTT. It translates to CASSTGQGLNTEAFF.

The chain combines TRBV7-7 with TRBJ2-1; 11 bases align to TRBD2. Germline V gives CDR1 SSHAT, CDR2 FNYEAQ (reference sequence). V gave up 7 bases and J gave up 7 bases; unmatched junction bases: 9. CDR3 length equals 15 residues. CDR3 loop: CASTPLLAGGNEQFF. CDR3 nucleotide sequence: TGTGCCAGCACCCCTTTGCTAGCGGGAGGAAATGAGCAGTTCTTC.

The gene calls are TRBV30 and TRBJ2-2; 8 bases fit TRBD2. Germline-derived CDR1 and CDR2 are GTSNPN and SVGIG (reference sequence). The J segment lost 7 bases and the V segment lost 3 bases, leaving 10 bases of the junction unmatched. The CDR3 sequence is 15 residues long. The DNA for the CDR3 is TGTGCCTGGAGAAAACAGCGGGAGCTTAACGGGGAGCTGTTTTTT. As protein: CAWRKQRELNGELFF.

The chain uses TRBV30 and TRBJ2-5, with D tentatively TRBD2 (5 bases). Germline lookup yields CDR1 GTSNPN and CDR2 SVGIG (reference sequence). This CDR3 region has 13 residues. V was pared by 1 base and J by 11 bases, with 17 bases between. Here the CDR3 reads CAWSGIFYGEQYF. CDR3 bases: TGTGCCTGGAGTGGAATCTTCTACGGGGAGCAGTACTTC. Full variable domain (remainder filled in from reference TRBV30 and TRBJ2-5): SQTIHQWPATLVQPVGSPLSLECTVEGTSNPNLYWYRQAAGRGLQLLFYSVGIGQISSEVPQNLSASRPQDRQFILSSKKLLLSDSGFYLCAWSGIFYGEQYFGPGTRLLVL.

The chain joins TRBV21-1 to TRBJ1-2. TRBV21-1 represents a pseudogene. The CDR3 extends over 16 amino acids. DNA for the CDR3: TGTGCCAGCAGCAAAGGGGTGTGGAGGGGAGAGTGGGGCTACACCTTC. Translating gives CASSKGVWRGEWGYTF.

The CDR3 protein is CAISEGDEQYF. CDR3 nucleotides: TGTGCCATCAGTGAAGGGGACGAGCAGTACTTC. The chain uses TRBV10-3 and TRBJ2-7; D might be TRBD1 (5 bases). The V gene's germline CDR1 is ENHRY and CDR2 SYGVKD. The length of the CDR3 is 11 residues. V lost 3 bases and J lost 5, with 5 bases in between.

This chain joins TRBV27 and TRBJ1-6; D is perhaps TRBD1 (5 bases). The V gene lost 2 bases and the J gene lost 0 bases, with 8 bases spanning the gap. The CDR3 runs 16 residues. Germline V CDR1 and CDR2: MNHEY, SMNVEV (reference sequence). The CDR3 here is CASSLGGSSYNSPLHF. As DNA, the CDR3 is TGTGCCAGCAGTTTAGGGGGGAGCTCCTATAATTCACCCCTCCACTTT.

This clone has just a few counts. The chain recombines TRBV10-3 with TRBJ1-4; D remains unclear. The CDR3 has 13 residues. Between the trimmed V and J ends, which lost 10 bases and 2 bases, there was a span of 11 bases. Germline V gene sequence: CDR1 ENHRY, CDR2 SYGVKD. The CDR3 here is CATRGVTNEKLFF. CDR3 coding DNA: TGTGCCACTCGCGGGGTGACTAATGAAAAACTGTTTTTT.

The chain combines TRBV9 with TRBJ2-1; 13 bases line up with TRBD2. The germline V gene has CDR1 SGDLS and CDR2 YYNGEE. V shed 4 bases and J 5 bases; nucleotides not matched to a gene: 6. CDR3 length equals 16 residues. The DNA for the CDR3 is TGTGCCAGCAGCCCGCGACTAGCGGGAGGTGACAATGAGCAGTTCTTC. Its protein product is CASSPRLAGGDNEQFF.